These 5 T cell receptor beta chains came from one sample sequenced in a study of blood T cell repertoires in COVID-19. Clones were sequenced by immunoSEQ multiplex PCR, and TCRdb holds only the in-frame ones, with some missing. In the table there are a few hundred thousand clones, approximately 90% of which are singletons. Material: peripheral blood. All receptors come from a woman aged 45-65 years with COVID-19, enrolled during active disease.

The V gene is TRBV6-2 or TRBV6-3, the J gene TRBJ2-7; TRBD1 matches 10 bases. V gave up 3 bases and J gave up 4 bases; unmatched junction bases: 3. Germline-derived CDR1 and CDR2 are MNHEY and SVGEGT. This CDR3 spans 14 amino acids. This CDR3 is CASSYDRGLYEQYF. The CDR3 nucleotides are TGTGCCAGCAGTTATGACAGGGGGCTGTACGAGCAGTACTTC.

The gene calls are TRBV23-1 and TRBJ2-7; D perhaps matches TRBD2 (7 bases). TRBV23-1 qualifies as an ORF whose function is uncertain. The CDR3 covers 17 residues. Trimming stripped 6 bases from V and 3 bases from J, with 24 bases between. The CDR3 sequence: CASSHRGASLVCYEQYF. CDR3 nucleotides: TGCGCCAGCAGCCACCGGGGGGCGAGCCTAGTTTGCTACGAGCAGTACTTC.

This clone turned up a few times. The genes are TRBV7-9 and TRBJ1-6; D is possibly TRBD1 (5 bases). CDR3 length equals 15 residues. Germline assignment: CDR1 SEHNR and CDR2 FQNEAQ (reference sequence). Trimming shortened V by 1 base and J by 7 bases, and 11 bases separated the two germline ends. CDR3 residues: CASSLVGGSNSPLHF. CDR3 nucleotide sequence: TGTGCCAGCAGCTTAGTGGGGGGTTCGAATTCACCCCTCCACTTT.

The V call is TRBV6-2 or TRBV6-3, the J call TRBJ2-7; D possibly corresponds to TRBD1 (6 bases). V was pared by 0 bases and J by 3 bases, with 12 bases between. Germline V lookup: CDR1 MNHEY, CDR2 SVGEGT. This CDR3 is built from 15 residues. For the CDR3, the DNA is TGTGCCAGCAGTTACTCGAGAGGGGGTATCTACGAGCAGTACTTC. Its protein is CASSYSRGGIYEQYF.

The table lists this clone with a few counts. The V and J genes are TRBV14 and TRBJ2-3; the match to TRBD2 covers 9 bases. Germline values: CDR1 SGHDN, CDR2 FVKESK. Losses at the gene ends were 2 bases for V and 4 bases for J; bases not matched to a gene: 4. CDR3 length: 15 amino acids. The CDR3 loop is CASSQLAGLADTQYF. For the CDR3, the DNA is TGTGCCAGCAGCCAACTAGCGGGACTTGCAGATACGCAGTATTTT.